Listed below are T cell receptor beta chains from one sample, sequenced in a study of T cell responses to AZD1222 COVID-19 vaccine. The protocol was immunoSEQ multiplex PCR, while the TCRdb copy is restricted to in-frame clones and leaves out a portion. The top ten hold roughly 8.7% of the sample, which has roughly 99,000 clones, 92% seen once. Material: peripheral blood, obtained 28 days after the second AZD1222 dose. These receptors originate from an adult who received the AZD1222 COVID-19 vaccine. CDR3s include the opening cysteine and the closing phenylalanine or tryptophan. The order of the fields is CDR3 DNA, CDR3 protein, clone size, V gene, D gene, J gene. A D gene is named only where the DNA matches it firmly. Expanded clones get a size class; other rows say once, few or many, or leave the size out.

CDR3 DNA: TGTGCCAGTAGTCAGAACTATGGCTACACCTTC
CDR3 protein: CASSQNYGYTF
clone size: NA
V gene: TRBV19
D gene: NA
J gene: TRBJ1-2

CDR3 DNA: TGTGCCAGCAGCTTTGGACAGACTGGGGGTTCACCCCTCCACTTT
CDR3 protein: CASSFGQTGGSPLHF
clone size: once
V gene: TRBV7-9
D gene: NA
J gene: TRBJ1-6

CDR3 DNA: TGTGCCAGCAGCTTTATTGGGGTTAGTAATTCACCCCTCCACTTT
CDR3 protein: CASSFIGVSNSPLHF
clone size: once
V gene: TRBV5-4
D gene: NA
J gene: TRBJ1-6

CDR3 DNA: TGTGCCAGCAGCAAAGAAGGGGCTTTGGTCACTGAAGCTTTCTTT
CDR3 protein: CASSKEGALVTEAFF
clone size: NA
V gene: TRBV14
D gene: NA
J gene: TRBJ1-1

CDR3 DNA: TGTGCCAGCAGTCCGGACCCGAAGGACATTCAGTACTTC
CDR3 protein: CASSPDPKDIQYF
clone size: NA
V gene: TRBV5-4
D gene: NA
J gene: TRBJ2-4

CDR3 DNA: TGCGCCAGCAGTGAGTGGAGCGGGAGCTCCTACGAGCAGTACTTC
CDR3 protein: CASSEWSGSSYEQYF
clone size: NA
V gene: TRBV10-2
D gene: TRBD2
J gene: TRBJ2-7

CDR3 DNA: TGTGCCAGTAGTATGGTTCCGTTTATTGGCGAGCAGTACTTC
CDR3 protein: CASSMVPFIGEQYF
clone size: NA
V gene: TRBV19
D gene: NA
J gene: TRBJ2-7

CDR3 DNA: TGTGCCAGCAGTAGACCCGGGACAGGGCTAGCCGGGGAGCTGTTTTTT
CDR3 protein: CASSRPGTGLAGELFF
clone size: few
V gene: TRBV28
D gene: TRBD1
J gene: TRBJ2-2

CDR3 DNA: TGTGCCAGCTCACCACGACAGGACAGCTATGGCTACACCTTC
CDR3 protein: CASSPRQDSYGYTF
clone size: NA
V gene: TRBV18
D gene: NA
J gene: TRBJ1-2

CDR3 DNA: TGTGCCAGCAGCCGACAGGCCCTCGATGGCTACACCTTC
CDR3 protein: CASSRQALDGYTF
clone size: NA
V gene: TRBV28
D gene: NA
J gene: TRBJ1-2

CDR3 DNA: TGCGCCAGCAGCTTGGGACTAGCGGGGGCCGGGGAGCTGTTTTTT
CDR3 protein: CASSLGLAGAGELFF
clone size: NA
V gene: TRBV5-1
D gene: TRBD2
J gene: TRBJ2-2

CDR3 DNA: TGTGCCAGCAGCTTGGGGGATAGAAATGAAGCTTTCTTT
CDR3 protein: CASSLGDRNEAFF
clone size: NA
V gene: TRBV5-4
D gene: NA
J gene: TRBJ1-1

CDR3 DNA: TGTGCCAGTAGCCTCCTAGCGGGAGGGATGAACTCCTACAATGAGCAGTTCTTC
CDR3 protein: CASSLLAGGMNSYNEQFF
clone size: NA
V gene: TRBV19
D gene: TRBD2
J gene: TRBJ2-1

CDR3 DNA: TGTGCCAGCAGTCCCCTCGGGTTAGGCAATGAGCAGTTCTTC
CDR3 protein: CASSPLGLGNEQFF
clone size: NA
V gene: TRBV28
D gene: NA
J gene: TRBJ2-1

CDR3 DNA: TGCGCCAGCAGCCAAGTCTTCGGACAGGGCTACGAGCAGTACTTC
CDR3 protein: CASSQVFGQGYEQYF
clone size: NA
V gene: TRBV4-1
D gene: TRBD1
J gene: TRBJ2-7

CDR3 DNA: TGTGCCAGCCCCGAGGGAAGGGGGTGGCAGGATGGCTACACCTTC
CDR3 protein: CASPEGRGWQDGYTF
clone size: NA
V gene: TRBV27
D gene: NA
J gene: TRBJ1-2

CDR3 DNA: TGTGCCACCAGTGATCCGGGGACAGGGGCGACCGGGGAGCTGTTTTTT
CDR3 protein: CATSDPGTGATGELFF
clone size: large
V gene: TRBV24-1
D gene: TRBD1
J gene: TRBJ2-2

CDR3 DNA: TGCGCCAGCAGCCAAGATCGCCTAGCGGGAGGAAACAATGAGCAGTTCTTC
CDR3 protein: CASSQDRLAGGNNEQFF
clone size: NA
V gene: TRBV4-3
D gene: TRBD2
J gene: TRBJ2-1

CDR3 DNA: TGTGCCAGCAGATACGCGCCCGGTAGAGGCATCGAGCAGTACTTC
CDR3 protein: CASRYAPGRGIEQYF
clone size: NA
V gene: TRBV6-2/TRBV6-3
D gene: NA
J gene: TRBJ2-7

CDR3 DNA: TGTGCCATCAGTTGGGGGCTTGGCGGGGAGCTGTTTTTT
CDR3 protein: CAISWGLGGELFF
clone size: NA
V gene: TRBV10-3
D gene: NA
J gene: TRBJ2-2

CDR3 DNA: TGTGCCAGTAGCCACCGCCGAGGGCGAGATTCACCCCTCCACTTT
CDR3 protein: CASSHRRGRDSPLHF
clone size: NA
V gene: TRBV19
D gene: NA
J gene: TRBJ1-6

CDR3 DNA: TGTGCCAGCAGTAGACCGGGACAGGGCGCCGAAGCTTTCTTT
CDR3 protein: CASSRPGQGAEAFF
clone size: NA
V gene: TRBV6-5
D gene: TRBD1
J gene: TRBJ1-1

CDR3 DNA: TGTGCCAGCAGCCAAGAGGTAGGGAGCACAGATACGCAGTATTTT
CDR3 protein: CASSQEVGSTDTQYF
clone size: NA
V gene: TRBV3-1/TRBV3-2
D gene: NA
J gene: TRBJ2-3

CDR3 DNA: TGTGCCAGCAAATCCTTCCGGGAGACCCAGTACTTC
CDR3 protein: CASKSFRETQYF
clone size: NA
V gene: TRBV2
D gene: NA
J gene: TRBJ2-5

CDR3 DNA: TGTGCCAGTAGTATAGGCGGGCCCACCTACAATGAGCAGTTCTTC
CDR3 protein: CASSIGGPTYNEQFF
clone size: NA
V gene: TRBV19
D gene: NA
J gene: TRBJ2-1

CDR3 DNA: TGCAGTGCAGGGACTTTCGGTGAGCAGTTCTTC
CDR3 protein: CSAGTFGEQFF
clone size: NA
V gene: TRBV20-1
D gene: NA
J gene: TRBJ2-1

CDR3 DNA: TGTGCCAGTAGTATCGTAGGGGCGCGTGGAAATCAGCCCCAGCATTTT
CDR3 protein: CASSIVGARGNQPQHF
clone size: NA
V gene: TRBV19
D gene: NA
J gene: TRBJ1-5

CDR3 DNA: TGTGCCAGCAGTGAACGAGAAGGGGGGCCCTATGGCTACACCTTC
CDR3 protein: CASSEREGGPYGYTF
clone size: NA
V gene: TRBV6-1
D gene: NA
J gene: TRBJ1-2

CDR3 DNA: TGCGCCAGCAGCCATCTGGGGGGGGCCGGATTTAGCACAGATACGCAGTATTTT
CDR3 protein: CASSHLGGAGFSTDTQYF
clone size: NA
V gene: TRBV4-3
D gene: NA
J gene: TRBJ2-3

CDR3 DNA: TGTGCCAGCAGTACAACAGAGAATGAGCAGTTCTTC
CDR3 protein: CASSTTENEQFF
clone size: NA
V gene: TRBV6-5
D gene: NA
J gene: TRBJ2-1

CDR3 DNA: TGTGCCAGCAGTGGGGTCCAAACGCAGTATTTT
CDR3 protein: CASSGVQTQYF
clone size: few
V gene: TRBV25-1
D gene: NA
J gene: TRBJ2-3

CDR3 DNA: TGTGCCAGCACCGCTAGCGGGAGCAAAGCAGATACGCAGTATTTT
CDR3 protein: CASTASGSKADTQYF
clone size: few
V gene: TRBV7-3
D gene: TRBD2
J gene: TRBJ2-3

CDR3 DNA: TGCAGCGTTGAAGGGACAGGGACCTACGAGCAGTACTTC
CDR3 protein: CSVEGTGTYEQYF
clone size: NA
V gene: TRBV29-1
D gene: TRBD1
J gene: TRBJ2-7

CDR3 DNA: TGCGCCAGCAGTCCAGGGCGAGGCACCGGGGAGCTGTTTTTT
CDR3 protein: CASSPGRGTGELFF
clone size: few
V gene: TRBV10-1
D gene: NA
J gene: TRBJ2-2

CDR3 DNA: TGTGCCACCAGCAGAGAGGCAGGGGGCTACGAGCAGTACTTC
CDR3 protein: CATSREAGGYEQYF
clone size: NA
V gene: TRBV15
D gene: TRBD1
J gene: TRBJ2-7

CDR3 DNA: TGCGCCAGCGGGGGGACAGGAGCGGCAGATACGCAGTATTTT
CDR3 protein: CASGGTGAADTQYF
clone size: NA
V gene: TRBV4-1
D gene: TRBD1
J gene: TRBJ2-3

CDR3 DNA: TGTGCCAGTAGTATCCTCGGGACGGGGATCTACGAGCAGTACTTC
CDR3 protein: CASSILGTGIYEQYF
clone size: NA
V gene: TRBV19
D gene: NA
J gene: TRBJ2-7

CDR3 DNA: TGTGCCAGCAGGACTGGACAGGGGAATCCGTACTTC
CDR3 protein: CASRTGQGNPYF
clone size: NA
V gene: TRBV28
D gene: TRBD1
J gene: TRBJ2-7

CDR3 DNA: TGTGCCAGCAGATTATCTAGCGGGCCTACCTACGAGCAGTACTTC
CDR3 protein: CASRLSSGPTYEQYF
clone size: NA
V gene: TRBV7-2
D gene: TRBD2
J gene: TRBJ2-7

CDR3 DNA: TGTGCCAGCAGTTATAATCGACAGAGAAACACTGAAGCTTTCTTT
CDR3 protein: CASSYNRQRNTEAFF
clone size: few
V gene: TRBV6-2/TRBV6-3
D gene: NA
J gene: TRBJ1-1

CDR3 DNA: TGTGCCAGCAGTCCCGCCGGACGGGACTACGAGCAGTACTTC
CDR3 protein: CASSPAGRDYEQYF
clone size: NA
V gene: TRBV6-5
D gene: NA
J gene: TRBJ2-7

CDR3 DNA: TGTGCCAGCAGCGTATATTCCGGAGCGGACGGGGAGCTGTTTTTT
CDR3 protein: CASSVYSGADGELFF
clone size: NA
V gene: TRBV9
D gene: NA
J gene: TRBJ2-2

CDR3 DNA: TGTGCCAGCAGCGCCGGAACAGGGCCGCCAGGAAACACCATATATTTT
CDR3 protein: CASSAGTGPPGNTIYF
clone size: NA
V gene: TRBV9
D gene: NA
J gene: TRBJ1-3

CDR3 DNA: TGTGCCAGCATGGCTAGCGGGCGGCTCAGGCCCACAGATACGCAGTATTTT
CDR3 protein: CASMASGRLRPTDTQYF
clone size: NA
V gene: TRBV27
D gene: TRBD2
J gene: TRBJ2-3

CDR3 DNA: TGTGCAAGCAGCCCGCCGGGACAGGGAGGGAATGAGCAGTTCTTC
CDR3 protein: CASSPPGQGGNEQFF
clone size: NA
V gene: TRBV28
D gene: TRBD1
J gene: TRBJ2-1

CDR3 DNA: TGTGCCAGCAGCGTAGCTCCAGGGAGTAATTCACCCCTCCACTTT
CDR3 protein: CASSVAPGSNSPLHF
clone size: NA
V gene: TRBV9
D gene: NA
J gene: TRBJ1-6

CDR3 DNA: TGTGCCAGCAGCCCCTTCTTAGGTAGCAATCAGCCCCAGCATTTT
CDR3 protein: CASSPFLGSNQPQHF
clone size: NA
V gene: TRBV7-2
D gene: NA
J gene: TRBJ1-5

CDR3 DNA: TGCGCCAGCAGCCAAGTTTCTGATCAGCCCCAGCATTTT
CDR3 protein: CASSQVSDQPQHF
clone size: once
V gene: TRBV4-1
D gene: NA
J gene: TRBJ1-5

CDR3 DNA: TGTGCCAGCTCCCCCGGGACAGGCAATCAGCCCCAGCATTTT
CDR3 protein: CASSPGTGNQPQHF
clone size: NA
V gene: TRBV2
D gene: TRBD1
J gene: TRBJ1-5

CDR3 DNA: TGTGCCAGCGCCGAGGGACCGCGGAACACCATATATTTT
CDR3 protein: CASAEGPRNTIYF
clone size: few
V gene: TRBV7-2
D gene: NA
J gene: TRBJ1-3

CDR3 DNA: TGTGCCAGCAGCTTGGTTACCGGGACAGGCTCCTATAATTCACCCCTCCACTTT
CDR3 protein: CASSLVTGTGSYNSPLHF
clone size: NA
V gene: TRBV5-6
D gene: TRBD1
J gene: TRBJ1-6

CDR3 DNA: TGTGCCAGCAGTTTGTACCGGGACAGGGTAGGGCAGCCCCAGCATTTT
CDR3 protein: CASSLYRDRVGQPQHF
clone size: NA
V gene: TRBV28
D gene: TRBD1
J gene: TRBJ1-5

CDR3 DNA: TGTGCCTGGAGTGTAAGGATAGGGGGAAATGAAAAACTGTTTTTT
CDR3 protein: CAWSVRIGGNEKLFF
clone size: once
V gene: TRBV30
D gene: NA
J gene: TRBJ1-4

CDR3 DNA: TGCGCCAGCAGCCAAGAAGGAGGGAAGGGTGAAAAACTGTTTTTT
CDR3 protein: CASSQEGGKGEKLFF
clone size: NA
V gene: TRBV4-3
D gene: NA
J gene: TRBJ1-4